This TCR beta chain was profiled in a study of CD8+CD57+ T cells in acquired aplastic anemia. Study conclusions and caveats: Statistical testing detected no significant gap in CD8+ Simpson's diversity between patients and controls.

Trimming pared 5 bases from V and 3 bases from J, leaving 14 bases between. The length of the CDR3 is 14 residues. Germline assignment: CDR1 MNHNS and CDR2 SASEGT. Those patients picked for sequencing had displayed CD8+CD57+ cell expansion on flow cytometry. TCR beta VDJ and CDR3 profiles were obtained from a genomic DNA template. TCRdb re-analysed the reads in MiXCR, keeping a single row per CDR3 protein. The table lists 100,000 to 150,000 distinct CDR3 sequences, approximately 40% of them singletons. This clonotype was counted at least ten times. The antigen remains unidentified. The sample comprised sorted CD4+, CD8+, or CD8+CD57+ T cells (not recorded which) from PBMCs. V is TRBV6-1 and J is TRBJ2-7; maybe TRBD2 (6 bases). This clonotype originated in a human donor with aplastic anemia. The CDR3 loop reads CASSRDPGGYEQYF. In nucleotides, the CDR3 is TGTGCCAGCAGTCGGGACCCCGGGGGCTACGAGCAGTACTTC.